The 22 T cell receptor beta chains below were found in one sample sequenced in a study of blood T cells in healthy people across ages. Alongside a J-beta primer mix, a sample-barcoded 5' primer served in a second PCR lasting about 6 to 11 cycles. TCRdb re-called the 5' RACE reads through MiXCR, storing one row per CDR3 protein. The sample holds fewer than 900,000 distinct CDR3 sequences; approximately 39% are singletons and the top ten take 20% to 25%. What was sequenced was blood. These receptors were obtained from a woman aged 60-75 years in good health.

This clonotype was picked up many times. The chain uses TRBV7-2 and TRBJ2-7; tentatively, D is TRBD2 (6 bases). Germline assignment: CDR1 SGHTA and CDR2 FQGNSA. The CDR3 contains 15 residues. V shed 3 bases and J shed 2 bases, with 14 bases lying between them. CDR3 bases: TGTGCCAGCAGCTTTTCTAGCGAGGTAACCTACGAGCAGTACTTC. Its translation: CASSFSSEVTYEQYF.

This chain uses TRBV20-1 with TRBJ2-7; perhaps TRBD2 as D (5 bases). The J call is uncertain, as TRBJ2-5 better fits the DNA end. CDR1 is DFQATT, CDR2 SNEGSKA, per germline (reference sequence). This CDR3 is 13 amino acids long. In DNA, the CDR3 is TGCAGTGCTACTAAGACTAATTCGGAGACCCAGTACTTC. Translating gives CSATKTNSETQYF.

This clonotype has a single count. V gene TRBV30 combines with J gene TRBJ1-5; no reliable D call. Trimming took off 0 bases at V and 9 bases at J, with 6 bases between the two ends. Per germline, CDR1 GTSNPN and CDR2 SVGIG (reference sequence). The CDR3 runs to 11 residues. For the CDR3, the DNA is TGTGCCTGGAGTGTCGAGGGGCCCCAGCATTTT. It is translated as CAWSVEGPQHF. The full variable domain, completed using reference TRBV30 and TRBJ1-5, is SQTIHQWPATLVQPVGSPLSLECTVEGTSNPNLYWYRQAAGRGLQLLFYSVGIGQISSEVPQNLSASRPQDRQFILSSKKLLLSDSGFYLCAWSVEGPQHFGDGTRLSIL.

This chain joins TRBV12-3 or TRBV12-4 and TRBJ2-1; 11 nucleotides line up with TRBD2. This CDR3 contains 16 residues. Trimming cost V 5 bases and J 9 bases; bases outside gene matches: 12. This CDR3 is CASSLSRLAGSREQFF. CDR3 coding DNA: TGTGCCAGCAGTCTATCCAGACTAGCGGGGAGTCGTGAGCAGTTCTTC.

There are a few counts of this clonotype. The genes are TRBV11-2 and TRBJ2-5; possibly TRBD1 for D (6 bases). The CDR3 extends over 15 amino acids. Trimming pared 4 bases from V and 2 bases from J, leaving 14 bases between. Germline CDR1 is SGHAT and CDR2 is FQNNGV. This chain's CDR3 is CASSSTWTEQETQYF. CDR3 coding DNA: TGTGCCAGCAGCTCCACTTGGACAGAGCAAGAGACCCAGTACTTC. The full variable domain, with the rest looked up from reference TRBV11-2 and TRBJ2-5, is EAGVAQSPRYKIIEKRQSVAFWCNPISGHATLYWYQQILGQGPKLLIQFQNNGVVDDSQLPKDRFSAERLKGVDSTLKIQPAKLEDSAVYLCASSSTWTEQETQYFGPGTRLLVL.

In this sample, this clonotype turned up a few times. This chain links TRBV7-3 with TRBJ1-1, with D perhaps TRBD1 (5 bases). CDR1 is SGHTA, CDR2 FQGTGA, per germline. V lost 3 bases and J lost 7, with 9 bases in between. The length of the CDR3 is 12 residues. The CDR3 loop is CASSLNQGEAFF. CDR3 nucleotides: TGTGCCAGCAGCTTGAACCAGGGTGAAGCTTTCTTT. Full variable domain (missing parts from reference TRBV7-3 and TRBJ1-1): GAGVSQTPSNKVTEKGKYVELRCDPISGHTALYWYRQSLGQGPEFLIYFQGTGAADDSGLPNDRFFAVRPEGSVSTLKIQRTERGDSAVYLCASSLNQGEAFFGQGTRLTVV.

The rearrangement uses TRBV2 and TRBJ2-1, with 7 nucleotides matching TRBD2. CDR1 is SNHLY, CDR2 FYNNEI, per germline. This CDR3 region has 15 residues. The J segment lost 4 bases and the V segment lost 8 bases, leaving 11 bases of the junction unmatched. This chain's CDR3 is CASHGGLVDYNEQFF. Here the CDR3 DNA reads TGTGCCAGCCACGGGGGGTTAGTGGATTACAATGAGCAGTTCTTC.

The gene calls are TRBV12-3 or TRBV12-4 and TRBJ1-3; no reliable D call. The CDR3 length is 15 residues. Trimming shortened V by 6 bases and J by 1 base, and 13 bases separated the two germline ends. The CDR3 loop reads CASSAAGGSGNTIYF. The CDR3, as DNA: TGTGCCAGCAGCGCCGCAGGAGGGTCTGGAAACACCATATATTTT.

There are many counts of this clonotype. The chain recombines TRBV20-1 with TRBJ2-7; perhaps TRBD1 as D (6 bases). This CDR3 spans 14 amino acids. The germline V gene has CDR1 DFQATT and CDR2 SNEGSKA (reference sequence). Trimming took 6 bases from V and 3 from J, leaving 18 bases between them. The CDR3 protein is CSAPYGQQDYEQYF. The CDR3 DNA reads as TGCAGTGCCCCCTACGGACAGCAAGACTACGAGCAGTACTTC.

This clonotype was seen only once. V gene TRBV28 combines with J gene TRBJ2-7; D may correspond to TRBD1 or TRBD2 (5 bases each). The CDR3 is 13 amino acids. Germline values: CDR1 MDHEN, CDR2 SYDVKM. Trimming stripped 2 bases from V and 7 bases from J, with 12 bases between. CDR3 sequence (DNA): TGTGCCAGCAGTTTAAGACAGACGGGGGAGCAGTACTTC. This sequence encodes CASSLRQTGEQYF.

This clonotype was seen only a few times. This chain links TRBV2 with TRBJ2-1; no reliable D call. Germline CDR1 reads SNHLY; CDR2 reads FYNNEI. The CDR3 is made up of 13 amino acids. V dropped 2 bases and J dropped 6 bases, with 8 bases sitting between them. The CDR3: CASSEIGINEQFF. Written as DNA, the CDR3 is TGTGCCAGCAGTGAAATAGGGATCAATGAGCAGTTCTTC.

As for this clonotype: A much larger clonotype is one base distant, so this may be a read error. This chain uses TRBV7-2 with TRBJ2-5, with D possibly being TRBD2 (5 bases). The CDR3 contains 13 residues. Germline values: CDR1 SGHTA, CDR2 FQGNSA. CDR3 in DNA: TGTGCCAGCGGCTTAGGAGAGGGAGAGACCCAGTACTTC. It codes for CASGLGEGETQYF.

V and J are TRBV6-4 and TRBJ1-1; 7 nucleotides align to TRBD1. The CDR3 has 15 amino acids. Per germline, CDR1 MRHNA and CDR2 SNTAGT. The trim removed 5 bases at V and 8 bases at J, leaving 14 bases unmatched. CDR3 in amino acids: CASSLVAGQNLEAFF. The CDR3 DNA reads TGTGCCAGCAGTCTAGTAGCGGGACAGAATCTCGAAGCTTTCTTT.

The table lists this clonotype with a few counts. The chain carries TRBV7-2 and TRBJ1-1; D is perhaps TRBD1 (6 bases). The germline V gene has CDR1 SGHTA and CDR2 FQGNSA. The V gene lost 4 bases and the J gene lost 0 bases, with 15 bases spanning the gap. This CDR3 region has 16 residues. For the CDR3, the DNA is TGTGCCAGCAGCTGGTCAGGGGTTCCGATGAACACTGAAGCTTTCTTT. This codes for CASSWSGVPMNTEAFF.

This clonotype was seen only a few times. The chain has TRBV14 and TRBJ2-3; D remains unclear. The CDR3 has 12 residues. Trimming cost V 2 bases and J 8 bases, with 8 bases left between them. The germline gives CDR1 SGHDN, CDR2 FVKESK. This chain's CDR3 is CASSQSVATQYF. The CDR3, as DNA: TGTGCCAGCAGCCAATCAGTAGCTACGCAGTATTTT.

The chain has TRBV4-3 and TRBJ2-3; maybe TRBD2 (5 bases). V was shortened by 8 bases and J by 2 bases, with 14 bases between the two germline ends. The CDR3 sequence is 14 residues long. Germline CDR1 reads LGHNA; CDR2 reads YSLEER. The CDR3: CASADWPNTDTQYF. CDR3 DNA sequence: TGCGCCAGCGCGGACTGGCCAAACACAGATACGCAGTATTTT.

V and J are TRBV7-9 and TRBJ2-5; D is unresolved. This CDR3 contains 12 residues. The germline gives CDR1 SEHNR, CDR2 FQNEAQ (reference sequence). V was shortened by 6 bases and J by 6 bases, with 11 bases between the two germline ends. CDR3 region: CASSQRLKTQYF. The CDR3 DNA reads as TGTGCCAGCAGTCAAAGGTTGAAGACCCAGTACTTC.

V and J are TRBV7-2 and TRBJ2-5, with D perhaps matching TRBD1 or TRBD2 (6 bases each). The better agreement between TRBJ2-7 and the DNA end casts doubt on the J call. CDR3 length equals 15 residues. Per the germline V gene, CDR1 is SGHTA and CDR2 is FQGNSA. Here the CDR3 DNA reads TGTGCCAGCAGCTTAGTTCAAGAGGGGGGATACGAGCAGTACTTC. This codes for CASSLVQEGGYEQYF.

The V call is TRBV24-1, the J call TRBJ2-1; 10 bases match TRBD1. Germline V gene sequence: CDR1 KGHDR, CDR2 SFDVKD. CDR3 length equals 16 residues. V gave up 3 bases and J gave up 5 bases; unmatched junction bases: 6. CDR3 protein: CATSDAPGQGNNEQFF. DNA for the CDR3: TGTGCCACCAGTGATGCTCCGGGACAGGGGAACAATGAGCAGTTCTTC.

In nucleotides, the CDR3 is TGTGCCAGCAGTTATGTGGGACAGGGCCCCAATGAGCAGTTCTTC. Protein product: CASSYVGQGPNEQFF. V gene TRBV6-2 or TRBV6-3 combines with J gene TRBJ2-1, with 9 bases aligning to TRBD1. Trimming took 3 bases from V and 6 from J; bases not matched to a gene: 6. There are 15 residues in the CDR3. Germline assignment: CDR1 MNHEY and CDR2 SVGEGT.

This clonotype was seen a single time. Relative to the germline gene, one junction end is altered; a read error may explain this. The chain joins TRBV27 to TRBJ2-1, with 8 nucleotides matching TRBD1. The CDR3 has 17 amino acids. Germline loops: CDR1 MNHEY, CDR2 SMNVEV (reference sequence). The CDR3 protein is CASSLFRDRSSYNDQFF. CDR3 bases: TGTGCCAGCAGTTTATTTAGGGACAGGAGCTCCTACAATGATCAGTTCTTC.

Concerning this clonotype: This sequence may be a read error, since a much larger clone differs from it by one base. CDR3 amino acids: CASSLSWSKYNEQYF. In DNA form, the CDR3 reads TGTGCCAGCAGTTTAAGTTGGAGTAAATACAATGAGCAGTACTTC. V gene TRBV28 combines with J gene TRBJ2-1; no clear D. The J call may be wrong; the DNA end is better matched by TRBJ2-7. From germline, CDR1 is MDHEN and CDR2 SYDVKM. This CDR3 region has 15 residues.